These 6 T cell receptor beta chains share one sample of origin, sequenced in a study of blood T cell repertoires in COVID-19 (dated by TCRdb to about 2020). The library came from the immunoSEQ multiplex PCR assay. TCRdb holds this immuneACCESS table with in-frame rearrangements only. Some clones are missing; in checked studies, unresolved V genes explain under half, and the rest has no known cause. The table for this sample lists roughly 370,000 clones; around nine tenths of them were counted only once. Approximately 9.3% of the sample comes from the top ten. What was sequenced was PBMCs or T cells enriched from blood (not recorded which). These receptors all come from a woman aged 45-60 years who had recovered from COVID-19.

The genes are TRBV5-1 and TRBJ1-1; unclear D gene. Germline values: CDR1 SGHRS, CDR2 YFSETQ. The CDR3 has 18 amino acids. Deletions cut 0 bases from V and 0 bases from J, with 18 bases between. The CDR3 region is CASSLVGRRAFMNTEAFF. DNA for the CDR3: TGCGCCAGCAGCTTGGTAGGACGGAGGGCCTTCATGAACACTGAAGCTTTCTTT.

The chain links TRBV7-8 to TRBJ1-2, with D possibly being TRBD1 (6 bases). Looked up from germline, CDR1 is SGHVS and CDR2 is FQNEAQ. This CDR3 is 15 amino acids long. V lost 5 bases, J lost 2 bases, and 15 bases lay in between. The CDR3 spells CASSQRRQANYGYTF. The CDR3 DNA reads TGTGCCAGCAGCCAGAGACGACAGGCGAACTATGGCTACACCTTC. Using reference TRBV7-8 and TRBJ1-2 for the parts outside the CDR3, the full variable domain is GAGVSQSPRYKVAKRGQDVALRCDPISGHVSLFWYQQALGQGPEFLTYFQNEAQLDKSGLPSDRFFAERPEGSVSTLKIQRTQQEDSAVYLCASSQRRQANYGYTFGSGTRLTVV.

A single count supports this clone. CDR3 DNA: TGTGCCTGGAAGCGCCCCGGGAACTATGGCTACACCTTC. It encodes CAWKRPGNYGYTF. The chain carries TRBV30 and TRBJ1-2; D gene unclear. Trimming left V 4 bases short and J 2 bases short, with 11 bases between. Germline V gene sequence: CDR1 GTSNPN, CDR2 SVGIG (reference sequence). CDR3 length equals 13 residues. The variable domain in full, with the rest retrieved from reference TRBV30 and TRBJ1-2, is SQTIHQWPATLVQPVGSPLSLECTVEGTSNPNLYWYRQAAGRGLQLLFYSVGIGQISSEVPQNLSASRPQDRQFILSSKKLLLSDSGFYLCAWKRPGNYGYTFGSGTRLTVV.

This sequence joins TRBV5-7 and TRBJ2-3, with 10 bases matching TRBD1. TRBV5-7 qualifies as an ORF whose function is uncertain. Losses at the gene ends were 4 bases for V and 4 bases for J; bases not matched to a gene: 15. The CDR3 consists of 18 residues. The CDR3 region is CASSPGQGIPLRADTQYF. The CDR3 DNA is TGTGCCAGCAGCCCGGGACAGGGGATCCCCCTTCGGGCAGATACGCAGTATTTT.

This clone was seen just once. The gene calls are TRBV23-1 and TRBJ1-1; 10 positions agree with TRBD1. TRBV23-1 is identified as an open reading frame with a role that is uncertain. This CDR3 has 21 residues. The V segment lost 1 base and the J segment 3 bases; nucleotides outside the gene matches: 20. CDR3 protein: CASSQWERLTGGEGKDTEAFF. In DNA, the CDR3 is TGCGCCAGCAGTCAATGGGAACGACTGACAGGGGGCGAAGGAAAGGACACTGAAGCTTTCTTT.

The chain is built from TRBV3-1 (or the pseudogene TRBV3-2) and TRBJ1-4; TRBD1 matches at 8 bases. This CDR3 has 17 amino acids. Germline trimming cut 1 base from V and 1 base from J; bases unmatched to any gene: 5. Germline CDR1 LGHDT, CDR2 YNNKEL (reference sequence). For the CDR3, the DNA is TGTGCCAGCAGCCAAGGGGGACAGGCGGTAACTAATGAAAAACTGTTTTTT. The encoded protein is CASSQGGQAVTNEKLFF.